These T cell receptor beta chains were read from a single sample in a study of blood T cell repertoires in COVID-19. The table came from immunoSEQ multiplex PCR; TCRdb's copy has only in-frame clones and leaves some out. The sample carries about 42,000 clones, around 90% recorded once. Sequencing used peripheral blood. The receptors originated from a human donor in a cohort sampled during active COVID-19. The CDR3 runs from the conserved cysteine through the conserved F or W. The D gene is left open where the match is weak. The size of a clone is reported for some rows only, either as once, few or many, or as a class for expanded clones.

j_call,d_call,clone_size,cdr3_length,v_call,cdr3_aa,cdr3_nt
TRBJ2-7,-,-,17,TRBV6-2/TRBV6-3,CASSYPTHGADVNEQYF,TGTGCCAGCAGTTACCCGACCCACGGAGCAGACGTTAACGAGCAGTACTTC
TRBJ2-1,TRBD1,few,13,TRBV7-9,CASAGTGNNEQFF,TGTGCCAGCGCCGGGACAGGGAACAATGAGCAGTTCTTC
TRBJ2-7,TRBD1,-,15,TRBV4-3,CASSQGVQGYDEQYF,TGCGCCAGCAGCCAAGGTGTACAGGGGTACGACGAGCAGTACTTC
TRBJ2-7,TRBD2,-,15,TRBV4-1,CASSLSAGGSYEQYF,TGCGCCAGCAGCCTTTCAGCGGGGGGTTCCTACGAGCAGTACTTC
TRBJ1-4,-,-,13,TRBV18,CASSAGFNEKLFF,TGTGCCAGCTCAGCCGGGTTTAATGAAAAACTGTTTTTT
TRBJ2-6,-,-,16,TRBV7-2,CASSLGAGTGANVLTF,TGTGCCAGCAGCTTAGGGGCGGGGACTGGGGCCAACGTCCTGACTTTC
TRBJ2-7,TRBD2,-,13,TRBV6-5,CASSRGGTYEQYF,TGTGCCAGCAGTCGGGGAGGGACCTACGAGCAGTACTTC
TRBJ1-5,TRBD1,-,18,TRBV7-8,CASSLAVGTAYSNQPQHF,TGTGCCAGCAGCTTAGCGGTAGGGACAGCATATAGCAATCAGCCCCAGCATTTT
TRBJ1-2,-,-,13,TRBV10-3,CAISEGPGYGYTF,TGTGCCATCAGTGAGGGCCCAGGCTATGGCTACACCTTC
TRBJ1-3,-,-,17,TRBV10-2,CASSESSPRTSGNTIYF,TGCGCCAGCAGTGAGTCGAGTCCGAGAACCTCTGGAAACACCATATATTTT
TRBJ1-3,-,-,13,TRBV5-6,CASSLYSGNTIYF,TGTGCCAGCAGCTTGTACTCTGGAAACACCATATATTTT
TRBJ1-2,-,-,14,TRBV18,CASSPALPGYGYTF,TGTGCCAGCTCACCGGCGCTCCCAGGCTATGGCTACACCTTC
TRBJ1-4,TRBD1,-,13,TRBV12-3/TRBV12-4,CASSRTGEEKLFF,TGTGCCAGTAGTCGGACAGGGGAAGAAAAACTGTTTTTT
TRBJ1-1,TRBD1,-,15,TRBV10-3,CAISESTTGVAEAFF,TGTGCCATCAGTGAGTCGACGACAGGGGTCGCTGAAGCTTTCTTT
TRBJ2-2,-,-,16,TRBV18,CASSPPRTVTSGELFF,TGTGCCAGCTCACCACCGAGAACGGTCACGAGCGGGGAGCTGTTTTTT
TRBJ2-7,-,-,17,TRBV5-4,CASSSQTGSLEHYEQYF,TGTGCCAGCAGCTCGCAAACAGGGAGTCTAGAACACTACGAGCAGTACTTC